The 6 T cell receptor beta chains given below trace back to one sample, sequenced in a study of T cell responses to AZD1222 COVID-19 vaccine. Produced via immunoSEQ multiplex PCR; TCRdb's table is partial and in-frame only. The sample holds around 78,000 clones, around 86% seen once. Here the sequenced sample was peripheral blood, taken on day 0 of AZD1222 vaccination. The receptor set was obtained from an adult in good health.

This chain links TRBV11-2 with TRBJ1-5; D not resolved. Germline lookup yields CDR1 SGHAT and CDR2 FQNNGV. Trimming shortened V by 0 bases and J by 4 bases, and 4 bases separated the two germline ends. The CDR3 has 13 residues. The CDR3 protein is CASSLETNQPQHF. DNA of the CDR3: TGTGCCAGCAGCTTAGAAACAAATCAGCCCCAGCATTTT.

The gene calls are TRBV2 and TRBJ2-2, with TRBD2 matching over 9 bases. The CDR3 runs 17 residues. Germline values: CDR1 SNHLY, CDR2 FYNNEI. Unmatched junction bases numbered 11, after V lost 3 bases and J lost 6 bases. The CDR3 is CASSEENPGLAAGELFF. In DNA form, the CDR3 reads TGTGCCAGCAGTGAGGAAAATCCGGGACTAGCAGCCGGGGAGCTGTTTTTT.

The CDR3 DNA reads TGTGCCAGCAGCTCACTAGCGGGGCAAGAGACCCAGTACTTC. Residues: CASSSLAGQETQYF. The chain has TRBV7-2 and TRBJ2-5, with 10 bases fitting TRBD2. The V gene end was trimmed by 4 bases and the J gene end by 2 bases; junction bases not matched to a gene: 1. The CDR3 has 14 amino acids. The germline gives CDR1 SGHTA, CDR2 FQGNSA. Combining the CDR3 with reference TRBV7-2 and TRBJ2-5 gives the whole variable domain GAGVSQSPSNKVTEKGKDVELRCDPISGHTALYWYRQSLGQGLEFLIYFQGNSAPDKSGLPSDRFSAERTGGSVSTLTIQRTQQEDSAVYLCASSSLAGQETQYFGPGTRLLVL.

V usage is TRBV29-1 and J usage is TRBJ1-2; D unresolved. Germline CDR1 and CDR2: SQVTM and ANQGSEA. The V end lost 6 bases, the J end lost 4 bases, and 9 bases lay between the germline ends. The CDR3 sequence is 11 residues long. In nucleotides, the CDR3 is TGCAGCGTCGACCGGGCCTATGGCTACACCTTC. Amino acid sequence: CSVDRAYGYTF.

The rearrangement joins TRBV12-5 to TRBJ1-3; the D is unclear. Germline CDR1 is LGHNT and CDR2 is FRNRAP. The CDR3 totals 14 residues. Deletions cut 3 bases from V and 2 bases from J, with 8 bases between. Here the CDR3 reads CASGLGSAGNTIYF. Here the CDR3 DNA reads TGTGCTAGTGGTTTAGGCTCAGCTGGAAACACCATATATTTT.

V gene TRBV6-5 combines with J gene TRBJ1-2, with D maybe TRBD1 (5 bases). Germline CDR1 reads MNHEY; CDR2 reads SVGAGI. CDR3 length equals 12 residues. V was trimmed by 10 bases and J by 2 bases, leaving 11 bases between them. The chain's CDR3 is CATKTVNYGYTF. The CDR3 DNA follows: TGTGCCACCAAGACAGTGAACTATGGCTACACCTTC.